What follows is one TCR beta chain and its context. Its antigen is not known. The ends lost 1 base at V and 0 bases at J; junction bases unmatched: 9. This CDR3 is 19 amino acids long. The V gene's germline CDR1 is SQVTM and CDR2 ANQGSEA. This entry comes from a study of cytomegalovirus exposure and HLA in healthy donors. Findings of the study overall: In vitro confirmation showed three CMV-associated chains to be CMV antigen specific.

The PCR ran on 60 Vbeta and 13 Jbeta primers. This table comes from immunoSEQ multiplex PCR, and its TCRdb copy is limited to in-frame clones, with some not included. The profile shows roughly 100,000 clones, 65% to 80% of them singletons. The V call is TRBV29-1, the J call TRBJ2-1; the match to TRBD2 covers 13 bases. This clonotype was sampled from a male donor in good health and CMV-seropositive. Material: PBMCs. The CDR3 here is CSVEGVGTSGESSYNEQFF. The CDR3 DNA reads TGCAGCGTTGAAGGTGTAGGGACTAGCGGGGAAAGCTCCTACAATGAGCAGTTCTTC.